This T cell receptor (beta chain) appears in the sequencing data of a study of cytomegalovirus exposure and HLA in healthy donors. Study-wide findings and caveats: Near-uniform donor sequencing depth was presumed by presence/absence analyses.

The CDR3 length is 15 residues. Germline V gives CDR1 GTSNPN, CDR2 SVGIG (reference sequence). J lost 3 bases, V lost 2 bases, and 7 bases had no gene match. Primers for the PCR totalled 60 Vbeta and 13 Jbeta. Generated by immunoSEQ multiplex PCR, the TCRdb table keeps only in-frame clones and is missing some. The profile covers 100,000 to 150,000 clones, with 80% to 85% appearing a single time and over 1% taken by the ten largest. Details on this clone: Its antigen is unknown.

Sequenced material: PBMCs. The rearrangement links TRBV30 to TRBJ1-1, with 9 bases lining up with TRBD1. The sequence was obtained from a boy younger than 18 in good health and CMV-seronegative. CDR3 bases: TGTGCCTGGAGTACGGGACAGGGTGGGGACACTGAAGCTTTCTTT. Translated: CAWSTGQGGDTEAFF.